This T cell receptor beta chain was obtained from a study of T cells and Merkel cell carcinoma outcomes. Points from the study as a whole: Merkel cell carcinoma outcomes were reportedly predicted by repertoire and T-cell density.

The CDR3 sequence is 15 residues long. Germline-derived CDR1 and CDR2 are MGHRA and YSYEKL. Trimming took off 3 bases at V and 9 bases at J, with 18 bases between the two ends. Note on this clone: Its antigen is undetermined.

Data came from immunoSEQ multiplex PCR; TCRdb stores just in-frame clones and leaves some out. This sample has 3,600 or so clones, with approximately 92% found just once. The chain joins TRBV4-1 to TRBJ2-1, with D possibly being TRBD1 or TRBD2 (5 bases each). The sequencing input was tumor tissue from Merkel cell carcinoma. The receptor was isolated from a human donor with Merkel cell carcinoma. The CDR3 nucleotides read TGCGCCAGCAGCCATATTGGGGGTGACGCGAGTGAGCAGTTCTTC. Amino acid sequence: CASSHIGGDASEQFF.